This record concerns one T cell receptor (beta chain) sequence. Its specificity is unknown. This sample was taken from a study of blood T cells in healthy people across ages. General study findings and limits: Per million T cells, TCR beta diversity dropped roughly linearly as age increased.

The use of a sample-barcoded 5' primer and a J-beta primer mix characterized a second PCR of 7 to 11 cycles. Each cDNA molecule carried a tag from a template-switch adaptor that contained 12 random nucleotides. A single record per CDR3 protein comes from TCRdb applying MiXCR to the 5' RACE reads. The data show around 1.5 million distinct CDR3 sequences, roughly 64% seen once. PBMCs were isolated at a quantity of at least 6 million per sample. Per individual sample, total RNA of at least 6 micrograms was extracted. The sequenced sample was blood. The origin of this receptor is a man between 18 and 29 years old in good health.

The CDR3 coding sequence is TGCAGCGTTCCCCGGGACAGCTCCTACAATGAGCAGTACTTC. This codes for CSVPRDSSYNEQYF. J is TRBJ2-1 and V is TRBV29-1, with 7 bases that match TRBD1. TRBJ2-7 matches the DNA end more closely, so the J call is doubtful. The CDR3 is made up of 14 amino acids. Per the germline V gene, CDR1 is SQVTM and CDR2 is ANQGSEA.